This TCR beta chain was found in a study of T cell repertoires in cytomegalovirus infection. Study-wide context: The public TCR beta signatures pointed to both CMV infection and matching HLA type. Points from the study as a whole: CMV-specific HLA-C-restricted TCR beta clonotypes dominated the ex vivo response. Based on cumulative public TCR beta family frequency, carriers of CMV plus the relevant HLA were identified.

One entry per CDR3 protein results from TCRdb running MiXCR on the reads. In the table there are roughly 730,000 distinct CDR3 sequences, around 30% of which are singletons. This clonotype was counted ten times or more. Its antigen is currently unknown. CDR3 length: 14 residues. Germline CDR1 is SGHTA and CDR2 is FQGNSA. After removal of 4 bases from V and 5 bases from J, the junction contained 6 bases not matched to a gene. The origin of this receptor is a human donor in good health (CMV status not recorded). Some clones in this sample may be carry-over from other donors' samples. The V call is TRBV7-2, the J call TRBJ2-3; the match to TRBD2 covers 7 bases. Sequenced here: cultured PBMCs, sampled from culture after CMV antigen stimulation. The CDR3 DNA sequence: TGTGCCAGCAGCTACGGAAGCGGGGTAGATACGCAGTATTTT. Its protein product is CASSYGSGVDTQYF.